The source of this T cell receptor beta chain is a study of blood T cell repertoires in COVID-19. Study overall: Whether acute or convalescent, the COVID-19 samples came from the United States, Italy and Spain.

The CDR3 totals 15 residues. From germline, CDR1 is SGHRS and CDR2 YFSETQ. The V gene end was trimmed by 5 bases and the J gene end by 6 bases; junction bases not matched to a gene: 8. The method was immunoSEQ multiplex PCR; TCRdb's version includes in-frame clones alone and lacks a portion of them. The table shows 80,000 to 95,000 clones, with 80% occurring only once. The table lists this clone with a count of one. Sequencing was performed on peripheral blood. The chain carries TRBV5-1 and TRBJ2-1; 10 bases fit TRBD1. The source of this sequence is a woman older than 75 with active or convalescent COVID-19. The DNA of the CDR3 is TGCGCCAGCAGACCGGGACAGGGGATCTCCAATGAGCAGTTCTTC. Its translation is CASRPGQGISNEQFF. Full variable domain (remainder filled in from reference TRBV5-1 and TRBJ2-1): KAGVTQTPRYLIKTRGQQVTLSCSPISGHRSVSWYQQTPGQGLQFLFEYFSETQRNKGNFPGRFSGRQFSNSRSEMNVSTLELGDSALYLCASRPGQGISNEQFFGPGTRLTVL.